The clone carrying this TCR beta chain is medium-sized within its sample. The V gene's germline CDR1 is DFQATT and CDR2 SNEGSKA (reference sequence). The junction had 6 bases not matched to a gene; V was cut back by 2 bases and J by 8 bases. This CDR3 has 14 residues. Among the patients, none had received any treatment before thyroid surgery. This entry comes from a study of metastatic and nonmetastatic thyroid tumors. Study-wide background: Malignant thyroid and benign thyroid patients provided blood and tumor or nodule tissue whose repertoires were compared.

Authors' data handling: To classify distant metastasis in papillary thyroid cancer, a model was built from CDR3 differences across clinicopathological groups. TCRdb ran MiXCR on the PCR reads. The V and J calls were not made by the authors but by TCRdb's processing. The data hold some 5,900 clones, with under 30% observed a single time. The chain couples TRBV20-1 to TRBJ1-4; 9 bases map to TRBD1. The clonotype comes from a male donor with papillary thyroid cancer or a benign thyroid nodule (not recorded which). Some clones in this sample may be carry-over from other donors' samples. Sequencing was carried out using adjacent normal tissue. As DNA, the CDR3 is TGCAGTGCTAGAAGGGACAGGGCAGAGGAAAAACTGTTTTTT. Translated: CSARRDRAEEKLFF.